This T cell receptor (beta chain) was captured in a study of shared clonotypes between healthy human individuals. In regard to this clone: Antigen unknown.

Findings of the study overall: Among non-shared clonotypes, generation probabilities were lower than among those shared by all four donors. Depth was large, yet rarefaction showed that sorted-subset sequencing was incomplete.

Naive CD8 cells lacked CD45RO and underwent positive selection for CCR7, leaving out terminally differentiated effector memory CD45RA+ cells. The V end was cut by 0 bases, the J end by 4 bases, with 7 bases between. This CDR3 spans 14 amino acids. Per the germline V gene, CDR1 is MNHEY and CDR2 is SVGAGI. Only in-frame clones appear in the TCRdb table, and some are missing; sequencing was by immunoSEQ multiplex PCR. The repertoire holds about 2 million clones, with approximately 94% as singletons. The receptor comes from a man younger than 35 in good health. The sample comprised naive CD8+ T cells sorted from blood. This sequence joins TRBV6-5 and TRBJ2-1, with a possible D match to TRBD2 (6 bases). For the CDR3, the DNA is TGTGCCAGCAGTTACTCCGGGACTTACAATGAGCAGTTCTTC. Its translation is CASSYSGTYNEQFF.